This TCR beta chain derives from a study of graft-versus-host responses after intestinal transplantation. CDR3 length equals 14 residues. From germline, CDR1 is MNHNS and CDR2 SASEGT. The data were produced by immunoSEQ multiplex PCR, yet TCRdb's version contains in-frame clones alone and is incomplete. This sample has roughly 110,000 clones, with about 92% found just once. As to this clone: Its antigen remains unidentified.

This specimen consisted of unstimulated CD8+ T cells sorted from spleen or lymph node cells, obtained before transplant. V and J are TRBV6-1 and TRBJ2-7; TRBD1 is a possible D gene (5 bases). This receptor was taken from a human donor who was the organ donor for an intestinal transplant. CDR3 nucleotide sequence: TGTGCTAGACCCCAACAAGGGGCGTCCTACGAGCAGTACTTC. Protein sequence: CARPQQGASYEQYF.